These 8 T cell receptor beta chains were all obtained from the same sample, sequenced in a study of blood T cell repertoires in COVID-19 (dated by TCRdb to 2019 to 2021). Libraries were built with the immunoSEQ multiplex PCR assay. The immuneACCESS repertoire file appears here via TCRdb, limited to in-frame rearrangements. These files lack a portion of the clones; in checked studies, under half of the deficit traces to unresolved V genes, and the cause of the others is not known. The sample table shows a few hundred thousand clones, and around 90% are seen once. The ten most abundant clones make up more than 10% of the sample. Input material: peripheral blood. The receptor source for this set is a woman between 18 and 29 years old who had recovered from COVID-19.

The chain links TRBV4-3 to TRBJ2-2; 9 positions match TRBD2. The trim removed 3 bases at V and 0 bases at J, leaving 11 bases unmatched. The germline V gene encodes CDR1 LGHNA and CDR2 YSLEER. The CDR3 contains 19 residues. Here the CDR3 DNA reads TGCGCCAGCAGCCAGTTTGAGGCGCTAGCGGGAACGAACACCGGGGAGCTGTTTTTT. It specifies CASSQFEALAGTNTGELFF.

The chain combines TRBV11-2 with TRBJ2-1; tentatively, D is TRBD1 (5 bases). The CDR3 totals 16 residues. Germline V lookup: CDR1 SGHAT, CDR2 FQNNGV. The V gene lost 1 base and the J gene lost 2 bases, with 12 bases spanning the gap. CDR3 coding DNA: TGTGCCAGCAGCTTAGGGCAGGGTTCTCCCTACAATGAGCAGTTCTTC. Translated: CASSLGQGSPYNEQFF.

This sequence joins TRBV11-2 and TRBJ2-7; the D is unclear. Between the trimmed V and J ends, which lost 5 bases and 0 bases, there was a span of 17 bases. The CDR3 has 16 residues. The germline V gene has CDR1 SGHAT and CDR2 FQNNGV. The chain's CDR3 is CASSLSGRFSSYEQYF. CDR3 sequence (DNA): TGTGCCAGCAGCCTCTCCGGCAGGTTCAGCTCCTACGAGCAGTACTTC.

V gene TRBV28 combines with J gene TRBJ2-5; 8 nucleotides align to TRBD1. Trimming removed 3 bases from V and 3 bases from J; junction bases left unmatched: 3. Germline V gene sequence: CDR1 MDHEN, CDR2 SYDVKM. CDR3 length: 14 amino acids. The CDR3 reads CASSLMDREETQYF. The CDR3, as DNA: TGTGCCAGCAGTTTGATGGACAGGGAAGAGACCCAGTACTTC. The full variable domain, rest sourced from reference TRBV28 and TRBJ2-5, is DVKVTQSSRYLVKRTGEKVFLECVQDMDHENMFWYRQDPGLGLRLIYFSYDVKMKEKGDIPEGYSVSREKKERFSLILESASTNQTSMYLCASSLMDREETQYFGPGTRLLVL.

The rearrangement joins TRBV14 to TRBJ2-7; no firm D call. Trimming pared 0 bases from V and 3 bases from J, leaving 3 bases between. This CDR3 contains 12 residues. CDR1 SGHDN and CDR2 FVKESK come from the germline V gene. The CDR3 protein is CASSQDNYEQYF. CDR3 sequence (DNA): TGTGCCAGCAGCCAAGATAACTACGAGCAGTACTTC.

The CDR3 spells CASRPPGQSNEKLFF. As DNA, the CDR3 is TGTGCCAGCCGACCACCGGGACAGTCTAATGAAAAACTGTTTTTT. The V call is TRBV25-1, the J call TRBJ1-4, with TRBD1 matching 7 bases. Losses at the gene ends were 8 bases for V and 3 bases for J; bases not matched to a gene: 9. Germline V CDR1 and CDR2: MGHDK, SYGVNS. The CDR3 contains 15 residues.

This chain links TRBV7-2 with TRBJ2-2, with TRBD1 matching over 8 bases. Germline CDR1 reads SGHTA; CDR2 reads FQGNSA. The CDR3 is 16 residues long. V trimming: 2 bases; J trimming: 6 bases; junction bases outside the gene matches: 8. The CDR3 region is CASSLRQGAISGELFF. CDR3 sequence (DNA): TGTGCCAGCAGCTTAAGGCAGGGGGCAATTTCCGGGGAGCTGTTTTTT.

The V and J genes are TRBV4-3 and TRBJ2-7, with 9 bases aligning to TRBD2. This CDR3 is 15 amino acids long. Per the germline V gene, CDR1 is LGHNA and CDR2 is YSLEER. The J segment lost 6 bases and the V segment lost 0 bases, leaving 6 bases of the junction unmatched. The CDR3 DNA reads as TGCGCCAGCAGCCAAGAGTGGCTAGCGGGATCCGAGCAGTACTTC. This gives the protein CASSQEWLAGSEQYF.